This TCR beta chain was observed in a study of blood T cells in healthy people across ages. The sample, around 9.9 milliliters of peripheral blood, was drawn from each donor. This clonotype appeared once. The CDR3 has 16 amino acids. Germline V gene sequence: CDR1 SEHNR, CDR2 FQNEAQ (reference sequence). The V segment lost 4 bases and the J segment 6 bases; nucleotides outside the gene matches: 10. A sample-barcoded 5' primer and a J-beta primer mix were used in a second PCR of about 6 to 11 cycles. Each cDNA molecule was tagged by a template-switch adaptor that had 12 random nucleotides. TCRdb itself ran the 5' RACE reads through MiXCR, one entry per CDR3 protein. The data contain 1.5 million to 2 million distinct CDR3 sequences, 49% of them singletons.

The chain combines TRBV7-9 with TRBJ2-3, with 10 bases lining up with TRBD2. Specimen: blood. The clonotype originates from a woman aged 40 to 50 in good health. In DNA, the CDR3 is TGTGCCAGCAGCTCCCTAGCGGGGGTGCGTCGGGATACGCAGTATTTT. Protein: CASSSLAGVRRDTQYF.